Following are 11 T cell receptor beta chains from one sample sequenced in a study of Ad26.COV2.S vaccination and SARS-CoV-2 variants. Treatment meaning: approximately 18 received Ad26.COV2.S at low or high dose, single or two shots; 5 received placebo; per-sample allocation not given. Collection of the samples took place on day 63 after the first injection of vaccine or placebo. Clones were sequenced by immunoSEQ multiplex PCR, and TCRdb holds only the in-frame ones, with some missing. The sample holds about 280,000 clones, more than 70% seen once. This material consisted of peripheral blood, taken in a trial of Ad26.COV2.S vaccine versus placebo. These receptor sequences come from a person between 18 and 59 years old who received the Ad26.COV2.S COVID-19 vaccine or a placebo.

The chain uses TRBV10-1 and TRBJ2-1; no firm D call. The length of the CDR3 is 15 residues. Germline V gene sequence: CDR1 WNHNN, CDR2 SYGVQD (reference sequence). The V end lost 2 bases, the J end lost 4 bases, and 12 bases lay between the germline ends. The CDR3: CASSEKAKSYNEQFF. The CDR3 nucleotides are TGCGCCAGCAGTGAGAAGGCTAAGTCATACAATGAGCAGTTCTTC.

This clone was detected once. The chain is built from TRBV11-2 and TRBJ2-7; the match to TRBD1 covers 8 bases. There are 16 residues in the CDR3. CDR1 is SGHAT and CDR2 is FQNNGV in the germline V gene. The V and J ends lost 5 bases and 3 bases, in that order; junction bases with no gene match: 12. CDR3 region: CASSPSPDRAYYEQYF. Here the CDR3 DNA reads TGTGCCAGCAGCCCGAGTCCGGACAGGGCCTACTACGAGCAGTACTTC.

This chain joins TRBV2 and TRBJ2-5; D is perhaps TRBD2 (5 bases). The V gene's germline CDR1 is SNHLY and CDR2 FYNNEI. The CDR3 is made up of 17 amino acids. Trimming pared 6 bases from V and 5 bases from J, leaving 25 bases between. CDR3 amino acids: CASRTLLGFVPSETQYF. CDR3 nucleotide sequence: TGTGCCAGCAGGACCTTACTAGGTTTCGTACCTTCTGAGACCCAGTACTTC.

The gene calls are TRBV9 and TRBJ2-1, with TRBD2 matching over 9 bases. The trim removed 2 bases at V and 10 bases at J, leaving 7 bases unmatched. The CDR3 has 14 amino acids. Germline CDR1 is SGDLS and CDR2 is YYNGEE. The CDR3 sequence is CASSVAGGPGEQFF. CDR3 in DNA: TGTGCCAGCAGCGTTGCGGGGGGGCCGGGAGAGCAGTTCTTC.

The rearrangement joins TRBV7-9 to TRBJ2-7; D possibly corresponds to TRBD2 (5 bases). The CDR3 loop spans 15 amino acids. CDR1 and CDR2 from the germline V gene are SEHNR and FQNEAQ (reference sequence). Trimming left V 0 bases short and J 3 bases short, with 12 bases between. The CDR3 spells CASSLAPGELYEQYF. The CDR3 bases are TGTGCCAGCAGCTTAGCCCCCGGGGAACTCTACGAGCAGTACTTC.

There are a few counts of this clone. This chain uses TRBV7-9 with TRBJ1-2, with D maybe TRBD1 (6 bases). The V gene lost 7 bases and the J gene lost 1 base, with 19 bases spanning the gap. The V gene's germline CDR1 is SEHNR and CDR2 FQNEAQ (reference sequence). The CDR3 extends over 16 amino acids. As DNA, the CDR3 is TGTGCCAGCACAATCCTTGGACAGCTGTATAACTATGGCTACACCTTC. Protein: CASTILGQLYNYGYTF.

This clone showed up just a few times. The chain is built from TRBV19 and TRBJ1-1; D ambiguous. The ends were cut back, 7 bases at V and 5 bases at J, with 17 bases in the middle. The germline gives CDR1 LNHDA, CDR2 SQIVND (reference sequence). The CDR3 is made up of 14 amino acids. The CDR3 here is CASIGGPMGTEAFF. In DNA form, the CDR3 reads TGTGCCAGTATAGGAGGCCCCATGGGGACTGAAGCTTTCTTT.

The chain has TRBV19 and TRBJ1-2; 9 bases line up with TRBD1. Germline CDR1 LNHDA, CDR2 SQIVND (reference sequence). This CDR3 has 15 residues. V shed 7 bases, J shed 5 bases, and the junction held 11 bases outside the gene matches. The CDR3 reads CASNPGTGSSYGYTF. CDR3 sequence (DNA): TGTGCCAGTAACCCCGGGACAGGGTCGAGTTATGGCTACACCTTC.

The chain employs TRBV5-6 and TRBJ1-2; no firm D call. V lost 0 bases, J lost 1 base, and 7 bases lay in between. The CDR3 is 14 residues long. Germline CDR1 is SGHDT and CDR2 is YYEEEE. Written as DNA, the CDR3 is TGTGCCAGCAGCTTGGCCAATTTTAACTATGGCTACACCTTC. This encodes CASSLANFNYGYTF.

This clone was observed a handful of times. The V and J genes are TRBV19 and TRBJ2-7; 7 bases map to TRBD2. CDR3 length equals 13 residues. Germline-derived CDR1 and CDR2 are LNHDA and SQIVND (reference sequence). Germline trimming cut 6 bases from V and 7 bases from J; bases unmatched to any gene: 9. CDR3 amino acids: CASRAGATGEQYF. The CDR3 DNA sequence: TGTGCCAGTAGGGCGGGAGCAACGGGAGAGCAGTACTTC.

CDR3 amino acids: CASSSHGAGVYNEQFF. The CDR3 DNA follows: TGTGCCAGCAGTTCACATGGAGCGGGAGTCTACAATGAGCAGTTCTTC. The V and J genes are TRBV6-5 and TRBJ2-1; TRBD2 matches 8 bases. V lost 4 bases to trimming and J lost 3 bases; unmatched junction nucleotides: 8. The V gene's germline CDR1 is MNHEY and CDR2 SVGAGI. The CDR3 has 16 residues.